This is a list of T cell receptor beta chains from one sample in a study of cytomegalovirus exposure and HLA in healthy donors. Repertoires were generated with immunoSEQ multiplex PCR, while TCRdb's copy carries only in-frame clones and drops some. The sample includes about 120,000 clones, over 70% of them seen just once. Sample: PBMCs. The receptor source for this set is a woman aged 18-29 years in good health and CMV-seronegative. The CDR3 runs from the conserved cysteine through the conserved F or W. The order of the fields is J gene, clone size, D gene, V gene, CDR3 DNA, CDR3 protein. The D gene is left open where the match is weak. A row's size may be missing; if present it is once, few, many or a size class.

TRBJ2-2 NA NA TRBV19 TGTGCCAGTAGTATCGGAGCGCGGGGCACCGGGGAGCTGTTTTTT CASSIGARGTGELFF
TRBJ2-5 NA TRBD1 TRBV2 TGTGCCAGCAGTGAAGCATGGGACAGTACCTACCAAGAGACCCAGTACTTC CASSEAWDSTYQETQYF
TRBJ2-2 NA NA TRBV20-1 TGCAGTGCCAGCCGGGTCGGGGAGCTGTTTTTT CSASRVGELFF
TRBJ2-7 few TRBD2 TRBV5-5 TGTGCCAGCAGCTTTAGGGCGGGAGGGCCCTACGAGCAGTACTTC CASSFRAGGPYEQYF
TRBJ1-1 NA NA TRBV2 TGTGCCAGCATGCGGGTAATTTGGGGAGAGTCCACTGAAGCTTTCTTT CASMRVIWGESTEAFF
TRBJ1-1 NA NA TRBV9 TGTGCCAGCAGCGCAGGATTGAACACTGAAGCTTTCTTT CASSAGLNTEAFF
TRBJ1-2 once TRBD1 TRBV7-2 TGTGCCAGCAGCTCCGGGACAGGATGGGGCTATGGCTACACCTTC CASSSGTGWGYGYTF
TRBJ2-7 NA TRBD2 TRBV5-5 TGTGCCAGCAGCTTGGCCGGGACTAGCGGGAGTGGCGAGCAGTACTTC CASSLAGTSGSGEQYF
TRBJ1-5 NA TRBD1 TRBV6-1 TGTGCCAGCAGTGAAGCGGACAGGGGTCGCAATCAGCCCCAGCATTTT CASSEADRGRNQPQHF
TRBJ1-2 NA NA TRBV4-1 TGCGCCAGCAGCCAAGAAACTCTCTATGGCTACACCTTC CASSQETLYGYTF
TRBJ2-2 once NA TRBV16 TGTGCCAGCAGCCAATCCGCAGGGCCCGGGGAGCTGTTTTTT CASSQSAGPGELFF
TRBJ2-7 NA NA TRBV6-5 TGTGCCAGCAGGGACAGTTACGAGCAGTACTTC CASRDSYEQYF
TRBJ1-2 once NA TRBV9 TGTGCCAGCAGCGCCGCCCGGGGGGCGCGAGGCTACACCTTC CASSAARGARGYTF
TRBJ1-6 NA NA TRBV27 TGTGCCAGCAGTCTCACAGGGCTCGATTCACCCCTCCACTTT CASSLTGLDSPLHF
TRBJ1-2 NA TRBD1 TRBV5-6 TGTGCCAGCAGCCTGGGGACAGGGAATGGCTACACCTTC CASSLGTGNGYTF
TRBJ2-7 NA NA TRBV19 TGTGCCAGTAGTAGCGGGACTCTGAACGAGCAGTACTTC CASSSGTLNEQYF
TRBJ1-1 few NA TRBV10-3 TGTGCAAGTAGGTTCGGAGAACACCTTGAAGCTTTCTTT CASRFGEHLEAFF
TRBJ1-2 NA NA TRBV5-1 TGCGCCAGCAGCTTGGCAAGGGGGAACTATGGCTACACCTTC CASSLARGNYGYTF
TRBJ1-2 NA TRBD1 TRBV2 TGTGCCAGCAGCCTACCTGGACAGGGTGGCTATGGCTACACCTTC CASSLPGQGGYGYTF
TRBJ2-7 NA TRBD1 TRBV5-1 TGCGCCAGCAGCCTACGGACAGGCGGCTACGAGCAGTACTTC CASSLRTGGYEQYF
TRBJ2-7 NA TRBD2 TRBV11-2 TGTGCCAGCAGCAAAACTGCTAGCGGGACCTACGAGCAGTACTTC CASSKTASGTYEQYF
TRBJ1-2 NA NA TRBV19 TGTGCCAGTAGTTTGGTAGCCGGGACAAAGAACTATGGCTACACCTTC CASSLVAGTKNYGYTF
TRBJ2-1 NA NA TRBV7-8 TGTGCCAGCAGCTTCCTTCTAGCGATATCCTACAATGAGCAGTTCTTC CASSFLLAISYNEQFF
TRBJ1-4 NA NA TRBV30 TGTGCCTGGAGTGTACGTGTAGGGGAATTGTACTATGAAAAACTGTTTTTT CAWSVRVGELYYEKLFF
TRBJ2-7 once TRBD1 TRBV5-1 TGCGCCAGCAGCTTGTCGACCGGGACAGGGATAACCTACGAGCAGTACTTC CASSLSTGTGITYEQYF
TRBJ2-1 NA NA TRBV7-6 TGTGCCAGCAGCCCCCAGTTGGTGCGGTACAATGAGCAGTTCTTC CASSPQLVRYNEQFF
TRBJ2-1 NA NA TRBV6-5 TGTGCCAGCAGAGGGGAGCGGGTCGACAATGAGCAGTTCTTC CASRGERVDNEQFF
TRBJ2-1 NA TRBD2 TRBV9 TGTGCCAGCAGCTCGCAGCGGGGGGCCTTCCTCAATGAGCAGTTCTTC CASSSQRGAFLNEQFF
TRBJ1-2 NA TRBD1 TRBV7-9 TGTGCCAGCAGCTTCGGGACAGGGGATGGCTACACCTTC CASSFGTGDGYTF
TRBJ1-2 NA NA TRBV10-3 TGTGCCATCAGTGGGGCCGAAGGTGGCTACACCTTC CAISGAEGGYTF
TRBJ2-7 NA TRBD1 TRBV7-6 TGTGCCAGCAGCTTAGCGGCCAGACAGGGATTCAACGAGCAGTACTTC CASSLAARQGFNEQYF
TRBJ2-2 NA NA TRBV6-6 TGTGCCAGCAGGACAGGTCGAACCGGGGAGCTGTTTTTT CASRTGRTGELFF
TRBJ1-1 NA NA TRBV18 TGTGCCACTAACAGGGCCTCGAACACTGAAGCTTTCTTT CATNRASNTEAFF
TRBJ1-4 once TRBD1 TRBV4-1 TGCGCCAGCAGCCCCGACAGGGATAATGAAAAACTGTTTTTT CASSPDRDNEKLFF
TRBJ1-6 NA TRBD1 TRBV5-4 TGTGCCAGCAGCCCGGACAGGCGTAATTCACCCCTCCACTTT CASSPDRRNSPLHF
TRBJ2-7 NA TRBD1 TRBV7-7 TGCGCTAGCAGCTCCGGGACAGGTGCTTACGAGCAGTACTTC CASSSGTGAYEQYF
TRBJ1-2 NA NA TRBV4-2 TGTGCCAGCAGCCAAGATTCAGGCCAGGGGCTTGGTGGCTACACCTTC CASSQDSGQGLGGYTF
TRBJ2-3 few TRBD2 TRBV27 TGTGCCACCTTCTTGGTCGGGCGGGGGGGAGGCACAGATACGCAGTATTTT CATFLVGRGGGTDTQYF
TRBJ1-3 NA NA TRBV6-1 TGTGCCAGCAGTGAACGAACAATCACTGGAAACACCATATATTTT CASSERTITGNTIYF
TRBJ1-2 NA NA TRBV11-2 TGTGCCAGCAGCCCCCTAGGGGTTTCCTATGGCTACACCTTC CASSPLGVSYGYTF
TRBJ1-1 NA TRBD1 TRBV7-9 TGTGCCAGCAGCTTCCGGGACAGTACTGAAGCTTTCTTT CASSFRDSTEAFF
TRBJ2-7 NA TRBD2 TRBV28 TGTGCCGCACTTGGAAAACTAGCGGGGGGCTACGAGCAGTACTTC CAALGKLAGGYEQYF
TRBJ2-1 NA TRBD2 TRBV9 TGTGCCAGCAACCTACTAGCGGGATCTTATAATGAGCAGTTCTTC CASNLLAGSYNEQFF
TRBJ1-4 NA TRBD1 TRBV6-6 TGTGCCAGCACCTACAGGGGGTTGTCTGAAAAACTGTTTTTT CASTYRGLSEKLFF
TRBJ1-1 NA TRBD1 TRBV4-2 TGTGCCACCAGCTGGGGGGGACAGGGGATAGAAGCTTTCTTT CATSWGGQGIEAFF
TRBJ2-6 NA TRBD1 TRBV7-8 TGTGCCAGCAGCTCCACTGACAGGGCTGGGGCCAACGGCCTGACTTTC CASSSTDRAGANGLTF
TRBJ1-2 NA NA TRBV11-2 TGTGCCAGCAGCTTGGCCGGGACACCTTATGGCTACACCTTC CASSLAGTPYGYTF
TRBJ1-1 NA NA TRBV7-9 TGTGCCAGCAGGAAGGGCAGGGATATGAACACTGAAGCTTTCTTT CASRKGRDMNTEAFF
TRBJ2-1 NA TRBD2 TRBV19 TGTGCCAGTAGCGGGAGCGGGAGTAATGAGCAGTTCTTC CASSGSGSNEQFF
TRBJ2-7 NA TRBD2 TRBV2 TGTGCCAGCAGTGGGGGACTAGCGGGACCCCCCCTCTACGAGCAGTACTTC CASSGGLAGPPLYEQYF
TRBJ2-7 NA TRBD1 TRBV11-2 TGTGCCAGCAGCTCCCCCGGGACAGGGGGCCACGAGCAGTACTTC CASSSPGTGGHEQYF
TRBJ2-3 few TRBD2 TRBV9 TGTGCCAGCAGAGAGACTAGCGGCACAGATACGCAGTATTTT CASRETSGTDTQYF
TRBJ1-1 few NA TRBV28 TGTGCCAGCAGCTCGCACGCATCACGAACAGGGTTGAACACTGAAGCTTTCTTT CASSSHASRTGLNTEAFF
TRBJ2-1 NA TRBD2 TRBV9 TGTGCCAGCAGCGTAGACCAGCGGGAGTACAATGAGCAGTTCTTC CASSVDQREYNEQFF
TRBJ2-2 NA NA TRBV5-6 TGTGCCAGCACGAGACAGGAGGTCACCGGGGAGCTGTTTTTT CASTRQEVTGELFF
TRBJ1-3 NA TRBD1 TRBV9 TGTGCCAGCAGCGTAGCTATAGGGGGCGGGCGAAACACCATATATTTT CASSVAIGGGRNTIYF
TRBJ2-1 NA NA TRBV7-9 TGTGCCAGCAGCTTAGAGGGGTCCGGGGGGCAGTTCTTC CASSLEGSGGQFF
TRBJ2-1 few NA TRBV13 TGTGCCAGCAGCTTCTCCGGTTGGCAGGGCCCCTCGGATGAGCAGTTCTTC CASSFSGWQGPSDEQFF
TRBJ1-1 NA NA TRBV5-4 TGTGCCAGCAGCTTGGATAGGGGTTGGACTGAAGCTTTCTTT CASSLDRGWTEAFF
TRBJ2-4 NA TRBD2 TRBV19 TGTGCCAGTAGTCCCGGAGGAGGACTAGCGGGGGAGGCCAAAAACATTCAGTACTTC CASSPGGGLAGEAKNIQYF